These 29 T cell receptor beta chains were sequenced from one sample in a study of blood T cell repertoires in COVID-19. The protocol was immunoSEQ multiplex PCR, while the TCRdb copy is restricted to in-frame clones and leaves out a portion. The table shows around 200,000 clones, with under 90% occurring only once. Sequencing used peripheral blood. The origin of the receptors is a man aged 40-49 years with acute or convalescent COVID-19.

In regard to this clone: This same CDR3 is encoded by further DNA sequences in the sample. This chain joins TRBV12-3 or TRBV12-4 and TRBJ1-2; TRBD1 is a possible D gene (6 bases). The V end was cut by 5 bases, the J end by 3 bases, with 10 bases between. The CDR3 is 13 amino acids. CDR3 region: CASSSQGYYGYTF. The CDR3 DNA is TGTGCCAGCAGTAGTCAGGGGTACTATGGCTACACCTTC.

The chain employs TRBV19 and TRBJ1-4; 8 bases are a match to TRBD1. The CDR3 loop spans 17 amino acids. From germline, CDR1 is LNHDA and CDR2 SQIVND (reference sequence). V was clipped by 6 bases and J by 10 bases; unmatched bases: 19. Here the CDR3 reads CASSKGAGGAGGGKLFF. For the CDR3, the DNA is TGTGCCAGTAGCAAGGGGGCAGGGGGCGCAGGAGGAGGAAAACTGTTTTTT.

The chain joins TRBV7-3 to TRBJ2-5; TRBD2 agrees at 10 bases. CDR3 size: 18 residues. Germline trimming cut 2 bases from V and 2 bases from J; bases unmatched to any gene: 11. CDR1 and CDR2 from the germline V gene are SGHTA and FQGTGA. The CDR3 region has the DNA TGTGCCAGCAGCTTAGGGTCCGCCGGAGCGGGGGGGCAAGAGACCCAGTACTTC. It is translated as CASSLGSAGAGGQETQYF.

CDR3 in amino acids: CASSSRQGGTDTQYF. In DNA, the CDR3 is TGTGCCAGCAGCTCTAGACAGGGTGGGACAGATACGCAGTATTTT. The chain combines TRBV11-1 with TRBJ2-3, with 7 nucleotides matching TRBD1. The CDR3 loop spans 15 amino acids. Germline CDR1 reads SGHAT; CDR2 reads FQDESV (reference sequence). Trimming took 4 bases from V and 3 from J; bases not matched to a gene: 7.

The count of this clone is one. The V gene is TRBV3-1 (or the pseudogene TRBV3-2), the J gene TRBJ1-1; 7 nucleotides align to TRBD1. V shed 5 bases, J shed 10 bases, and the junction held 4 bases outside the gene matches. The germline V gene has CDR1 LGHDT and CDR2 YNNKEL (reference sequence). CDR3 size: 11 residues. The CDR3 here is CASSFTGVAFF. CDR3 bases: TGTGCCAGCAGCTTCACAGGGGTAGCTTTCTTT.

The chain joins TRBV28 to TRBJ1-3; D is undetermined. Germline V gene data show CDR1 as MDHEN and CDR2 as SYDVKM. This CDR3 has 14 residues. Trimming pared 5 bases from V and 0 bases from J, leaving 8 bases between. DNA for the CDR3: TGTGCCAGCAGTGGCGGGGTCTCTGGAAACACCATATATTTT. It codes for CASSGGVSGNTIYF.

The rearrangement joins TRBV18 to TRBJ2-4, with unresolved D. CDR1 is KGHSH and CDR2 is LQKENI in the germline V gene. With 4 bases removed from V and 7 bases from J, the gap between germline ends came to 17 bases. The CDR3 contains 15 residues. The CDR3 nucleotides are TGTGCCAGCTCACTGAAGGCCCCCGAGGTGAACATTCAGTACTTC. It codes for CASSLKAPEVNIQYF.

V and J are TRBV5-4 and TRBJ2-5; weak D call: TRBD1 (7 bases). V lost 0 bases to trimming and J lost 3 bases, with 12 bases between them. From germline, CDR1 is SGHNT and CDR2 YYREEE (reference sequence). The CDR3 runs 15 residues. CDR3 residues: CASSLGARGEETQYF. The CDR3 DNA sequence: TGTGCCAGCAGCTTGGGGGCCAGGGGGGAAGAGACCCAGTACTTC.

The genes are TRBV5-5 and TRBJ1-1; D may be TRBD1 (5 bases). This CDR3 is 14 amino acids long. V was pared by 1 base and J by 0 bases, with 7 bases between. The germline V gene has CDR1 SGHKS and CDR2 YYEKEE (reference sequence). CDR3 bases: TGTGCCAGCAGCTTGACAGGTTTGAACACTGAAGCTTTCTTT. This gives the protein CASSLTGLNTEAFF.

V gene TRBV19 combines with J gene TRBJ1-1; 7 bases fit TRBD1. Trimming at V came to 7 bases and at J to 4 bases, leaving 12 bases not matched to a gene. CDR1 and CDR2 (germline): LNHDA, SQIVND (reference sequence). The CDR3 has 15 amino acids. The CDR3 spells CASNREGAGGTEAFF. CDR3 sequence (DNA): TGTGCCAGTAATAGAGAGGGGGCCGGAGGCACTGAAGCTTTCTTT.

This rearrangement joins TRBV7-2 to TRBJ2-7, with D perhaps matching TRBD1 (5 bases). Deletions cut 6 bases from V and 1 base from J, with 13 bases between. The CDR3 has 14 residues. Germline lookup yields CDR1 SGHTA and CDR2 FQGNSA. CDR3: CASSPREASYEQYF. The CDR3 DNA follows: TGTGCCAGCAGTCCCAGGGAAGCGTCCTACGAGCAGTACTTC.

The genes are TRBV7-2 and TRBJ2-4, with 8 bases fitting TRBD2. Germline values: CDR1 SGHTA, CDR2 FQGNSA. The V and J ends lost 0 bases and 4 bases, in that order; junction bases with no gene match: 8. CDR3 length: 17 residues. In nucleotides, the CDR3 is TGTGCCAGCAGCTTAGCGGTTTCAGGCGGGGGGAAAAACATTCAGTACTTC. Protein product: CASSLAVSGGGKNIQYF.

V is TRBV5-1 and J is TRBJ1-1; 8 nucleotides line up with TRBD1. Germline CDR1 and CDR2: SGHRS and YFSETQ. The CDR3 has 13 residues. Losses at the gene ends were 6 bases for V and 3 bases for J; bases not matched to a gene: 4. Written as DNA, the CDR3 is TGCGCCAGCAAGACAGGGGTGGACACTGAAGCTTTCTTT. The encoded protein is CASKTGVDTEAFF.

The chain is built from TRBV6-5 and TRBJ1-1; TRBD1 aligns across 10 bases. CDR1 and CDR2 from the germline V gene are MNHEY and SVGAGI. The CDR3 has 13 amino acids. After removal of 6 bases from V and 4 bases from J, the junction contained 2 bases not matched to a gene. This chain's CDR3 is CASRTGGITEAFF. The CDR3, as DNA: TGTGCCAGCAGGACAGGGGGCATCACTGAAGCTTTCTTT.

The chain has TRBV10-3 and TRBJ2-1; 8 bases match TRBD1. This CDR3 is built from 14 residues. CDR1 is ENHRY and CDR2 is SYGVKD in the germline V gene. V gave up 7 bases and J gave up 8 bases; unmatched junction bases: 10. The CDR3 nucleotides read TGTGCCATCACCACTTCGACAGGGGTGGATGAGCAGTTCTTC. Amino acids: CAITTSTGVDEQFF.

V usage is TRBV7-2 and J usage is TRBJ1-1; D possibly corresponds to TRBD1 (5 bases). Trimming shortened V by 5 bases and J by 5 bases, and 12 bases separated the two germline ends. The CDR3 runs 13 residues. In germline, CDR1 is SGHTA, CDR2 FQGNSA. The chain's CDR3 is CASSGVGGTEAFF. The CDR3 DNA sequence: TGTGCCAGCAGCGGAGTCGGGGGGACTGAAGCTTTCTTT.

The CDR3 here is CASSVYLGKLFF. The DNA for the CDR3 is TGTGCCAGCAGCGTTTACCTCGGAAAACTGTTTTTT. V is TRBV2 and J is TRBJ1-4; D is undetermined. Germline CDR1 SNHLY, CDR2 FYNNEI. CDR3 size: 12 residues. V was trimmed by 6 bases and J by 10 bases, leaving 12 bases between them.

For this clone: Distinct nucleotide sequences in the sample also encode this CDR3. The chain links TRBV5-1 to TRBJ2-1; 10 bases are shared with TRBD1. With V trimmed by 4 bases and J by 5 bases, 3 bases remained unmatched. The CDR3 has 14 residues. Germline loops: CDR1 SGHRS, CDR2 YFSETQ. The CDR3 sequence: CASSRGTGDNEQFF. CDR3 nucleotides: TGCGCCAGCAGCCGCGGGACAGGGGACAATGAGCAGTTCTTC.

The V call is TRBV29-1, the J call TRBJ2-5; 9 bases map to TRBD1. Germline assignment: CDR1 SQVTM and CDR2 ANQGSEA. CDR3 length: 14 amino acids. The V segment lost 4 bases and the J segment 4 bases; nucleotides outside the gene matches: 7. As DNA, the CDR3 is TGCAGCGTTGCTGCTGGACAGGGGCGAGAGACCCAGTACTTC. Residues: CSVAAGQGRETQYF.

The chain has TRBV11-2 and TRBJ1-2, with TRBD1 matching over 7 bases. The CDR3 runs 13 residues. The germline V gene has CDR1 SGHAT and CDR2 FQNNGV. Losses at the gene ends were 3 bases for V and 4 bases for J; bases not matched to a gene: 2. CDR3 protein: CASSFRGFYGYTF. CDR3 coding DNA: TGTGCCAGCAGCTTCAGGGGGTTCTATGGCTACACCTTC.

This clone was observed once. The rearrangement links TRBV3-1 (or the pseudogene TRBV3-2) to TRBJ2-1; 7 nucleotides align to TRBD2. J gave up 2 bases and V 1 base, and 5 bases lay outside the gene matches. Germline lookup yields CDR1 LGHDT and CDR2 YNNKEL (reference sequence). The CDR3 totals 16 residues. The CDR3, as DNA: TGTGCCAGCAGCCAAGTGGGTGGGGGGGCCTACAATGAGCAGTTCTTC. Translation gives CASSQVGGGAYNEQFF.

The count of this clone is one. The chain recombines TRBV11-2 with TRBJ2-1; D is ambiguous. The V and J ends lost 0 bases and 1 base respectively, with 7 bases between them. This CDR3 is built from 15 residues. Germline assignment: CDR1 SGHAT and CDR2 FQNNGV. The CDR3 DNA reads as TGTGCCAGCAGCTTAGATGCTAATTCCTACAATGAGCAGTTCTTC. It specifies CASSLDANSYNEQFF.

The chain has TRBV13 and TRBJ2-3, with a tentative D call TRBD2 (7 bases). The germline V gene encodes CDR1 PRHDT and CDR2 FYEKMQ (reference sequence). CDR3 length: 15 amino acids. The V gene lost 0 bases and the J gene lost 2 bases, with 9 bases spanning the gap. The DNA of the CDR3 is TGTGCCAGCAGCTTAGGGGGGGGGCCCACAGATACGCAGTATTTT. This sequence encodes CASSLGGGPTDTQYF.

The genes are TRBV18 and TRBJ1-6, with a tentative D call TRBD1 (6 bases). This CDR3 contains 14 residues. V gave up 3 bases and J gave up 5 bases, with 8 bases separating them. The germline V gene encodes CDR1 KGHSH and CDR2 LQKENI. The CDR3 DNA reads as TGTGCCAGCTCACCGGCAGGGGATAATTCACCCCTCCACTTT. Amino acid sequence: CASSPAGDNSPLHF.

V is TRBV2 and J is TRBJ1-2, with 7 bases that match TRBD1. With 6 bases clipped from V and 1 base from J, the junction kept 2 bases outside the gene matches. The CDR3 runs 13 residues. Per germline, CDR1 SNHLY and CDR2 FYNNEI. The CDR3 DNA reads as TGTGCCAGCAGGGGGACAGTTAACTATGGCTACACCTTC. Translated: CASRGTVNYGYTF.

The chain is built from TRBV11-1 and TRBJ2-1; 8 nucleotides line up with TRBD1. The germline gives CDR1 SGHAT, CDR2 FQDESV (reference sequence). Germline trimming cut 2 bases from V and 16 bases from J; bases unmatched to any gene: 10. The CDR3 contains 13 residues. CDR3 DNA: TGTGCCAGCAGCTTAAGGCGGACAGGGTCATGTTTCTTC. This encodes CASSLRRTGSCFF.

This chain joins TRBV12-5 and TRBJ1-3; D remains unclear. Trimming took 6 bases from V and 2 from J, leaving 11 bases between them. The CDR3 has 14 residues. Germline V gene sequence: CDR1 LGHNT, CDR2 FRNRAP. The CDR3 here is CASGPKEPGNTIYF. The CDR3 DNA is TGTGCTAGTGGGCCCAAGGAGCCTGGAAACACCATATATTTT. The full variable domain, completed using reference TRBV12-5 and TRBJ1-3, is DARVTQTPRHKVTEMGQEVTMRCQPILGHNTVFWYRQTMMQGLELLAYFRNRAPLDDSGMPKDRFSAEMPDATLATLKIQPSEPRDSAVYFCASGPKEPGNTIYFGEGSWLTVV.

The gene calls are TRBV6-5 and TRBJ1-5, with D unresolved. V dropped 7 bases and J dropped 2 bases, with 12 bases sitting between them. Germline CDR1 reads MNHEY; CDR2 reads SVGAGI. CDR3 length: 14 amino acids. The CDR3 DNA reads TGTGCCAGCAACTTCCTTCAGGGCAATCAGCCCCAGCATTTT. Protein sequence: CASNFLQGNQPQHF.

The chain combines TRBV24-1 with TRBJ2-2, with D unclear. CDR1 is KGHDR, CDR2 SFDVKD, per germline. This CDR3 is built from 15 residues. Trimming left V 4 bases short and J 1 base short, with 9 bases between. In DNA, the CDR3 is TGTGCCACCAGTGACAGTATCCTGAACACCGGGGAGCTGTTTTTT. Its translation is CATSDSILNTGELFF.